These 17 T cell receptor beta chains originate from one sample sequenced in a study of spatial heterogeneity in lung cancer. Each CDR3 protein gets one entry after TCRdb re-called the 5' RACE reads with MiXCR. The sample contains about 95,000 distinct CDR3 sequences, around 9% of which appear only once. Time point reported: sample taken at primary tumor resection. Unsorted samples of tumor, nontumor lung or frozen PBMC had their whole RNA sequenced. The material sequenced was PBMCs, taken at surgery. These receptors were taken from a male donor with early-stage non-small cell lung cancer.

The table lists this clonotype with many counts. The V gene is TRBV9, the J gene TRBJ2-3, with D hard to call. This CDR3 is built from 12 residues. CDR1 and CDR2 (germline): SGDLS, YYNGEE. Trimming shortened V by 0 bases and J by 3 bases, and 2 bases separated the two germline ends. In DNA form, the CDR3 reads TGTGCCAGCAGCGTAGGAACAGATACGCAGTATTTT. Encoded protein: CASSVGTDTQYF.

This clonotype occurred many times. V is TRBV10-3 and J is TRBJ2-3; TRBD1 is a possible D gene (5 bases). Trimming stripped 7 bases from V and 3 bases from J, with 17 bases between. Germline assignment: CDR1 ENHRY and CDR2 SYGVKD. The CDR3 is 15 amino acids. The CDR3 bases are TGTGCCATCACTGCCGGCGAAGGGGCTACAGATACGCAGTATTTT. This encodes CAITAGEGATDTQYF.

This clonotype occurred many times. The genes are TRBV20-1 and TRBJ2-5; D unresolved. The CDR3 contains 15 residues. Germline V gene data show CDR1 as DFQATT and CDR2 as SNEGSKA (reference sequence). The V gene lost 4 bases and the J gene lost 4 bases, with 19 bases spanning the gap. The CDR3 DNA sequence: TGCAGTGCTAATTCTATGGGGTACAGACCAGAGACCCAGTACTTC. Translating gives CSANSMGYRPETQYF.

The count of this clonotype is one. This CDR3 reads CASSFSRTGYYEQYF. The CDR3 nucleotides read TGTGCCAGCAGTTTCTCTCGGACAGGGTACTACGAGCAGTACTTC. V is TRBV27 and J is TRBJ2-7; TRBD1 matches at 8 bases. CDR3 length: 15 amino acids. V lost 3 bases, J lost 3 bases, and 7 bases stayed unmatched. Germline assignment: CDR1 MNHEY and CDR2 SMNVEV (reference sequence).

The CDR3 spells CASSVDGYTEAFF. CDR3 DNA sequence: TGTGCCAGCAGCGTGGACGGTTACACTGAAGCTTTCTTT. V and J are TRBV2 and TRBJ1-1; D not certain. The CDR3 contains 13 residues. Germline V gene sequence: CDR1 SNHLY, CDR2 FYNNEI. V gave up 6 bases and J gave up 3 bases, with 11 bases separating them.

The chain employs TRBV28 and TRBJ2-7; the D gene is possibly TRBD1 (5 bases). Trimming shortened V by 4 bases and J by 1 base, and 8 bases separated the two germline ends. This CDR3 spans 13 amino acids. The germline gives CDR1 MDHEN, CDR2 SYDVKM. The CDR3 loop is CASSSPGSYEQYF. Written as DNA, the CDR3 is TGTGCCAGCAGTTCCCCAGGGTCCTACGAGCAGTACTTC.

This clonotype was picked up a small number of times. The rearrangement joins TRBV2 to TRBJ2-2; TRBD1 might be the D (6 bases). The germline V gene encodes CDR1 SNHLY and CDR2 FYNNEI. V lost 2 bases and J 8 bases, leaving 9 bases between the germline ends. The CDR3 runs 13 residues. CDR3 DNA: TGTGCCAGCAGTGAAATCAGGGGTGGGGAGCTGTTTTTT. It yields the protein CASSEIRGGELFF.

This clonotype was seen at least ten times. The V call is TRBV4-3, the J call TRBJ2-3; TRBD2 matches 11 bases. Germline CDR1 LGHNA, CDR2 YSLEER. There are 15 residues in the CDR3. Unmatched junction bases numbered 3, after V lost 3 bases and J lost 4 bases. The CDR3 coding sequence is TGCGCCAGCAGCCACATAGCGGGGGGGGCAGATACGCAGTATTTT. Translated: CASSHIAGGADTQYF.

This clonotype was detected only a few times. The chain is built from TRBV5-1 and TRBJ1-4; a weak D match, TRBD1 (5 bases). Germline assignment: CDR1 SGHRS and CDR2 YFSETQ. The CDR3 totals 14 residues. Between the trimmed V and J ends, which lost 6 bases and 4 bases, there was a span of 13 bases. DNA for the CDR3: TGCGCCAGCAAACCAACGGGGGATAATGAAAAACTGTTTTTT. Translating gives CASKPTGDNEKLFF.

The chain recombines TRBV20-1 with TRBJ2-3; TRBD2 matches 8 bases. V shed 0 bases and J 2 bases; nucleotides not matched to a gene: 7. Germline CDR1 DFQATT, CDR2 SNEGSKA (reference sequence). The CDR3 covers 16 residues. The CDR3 loop is CSARDSGIKHTDTQYF. Here the CDR3 DNA reads TGCAGTGCTAGAGATAGCGGGATTAAGCACACAGATACGCAGTATTTT.

V gene TRBV29-1 combines with J gene TRBJ1-2; maybe TRBD1 (5 bases). The CDR3 length is 12 residues. The V gene's germline CDR1 is SQVTM and CDR2 ANQGSEA. Trimming took 6 bases from V and 8 from J, leaving 16 bases between them. As DNA, the CDR3 is TGCAGCGTAGACATGGACACTCAGGGCTACACCTTC. Its protein product is CSVDMDTQGYTF.

The CDR3 DNA follows: TGTGCCAGCAGCCGCCTCGAGGGCAGCGAGACCCAGTACTTC. Protein sequence: CASSRLEGSETQYF. V gene TRBV5-4 combines with J gene TRBJ2-5; D is perhaps TRBD2 (5 bases). Germline-derived CDR1 and CDR2 are SGHNT and YYREEE (reference sequence). Trimming removed 4 bases from V and 5 bases from J, with 15 bases in between. The CDR3 has 14 residues.

The V and J genes are TRBV4-3 and TRBJ1-1; 8 positions agree with TRBD1. CDR1 and CDR2 (germline): LGHNA, YSLEER. The CDR3 covers 15 residues. V trimming: 4 bases; J trimming: 1 base; junction bases outside the gene matches: 5. The CDR3: CASSRAGTGNTEAFF. CDR3 nucleotide sequence: TGCGCCAGCAGCCGCGCCGGGACAGGGAACACTGAAGCTTTCTTT.

The rearrangement joins TRBV7-2 to TRBJ2-1; TRBD1 matches at 8 bases. The CDR3 is 12 amino acids. Looked up from germline, CDR1 is SGHTA and CDR2 is FQGNSA. V dropped 1 base and J dropped 15; count of bases not matched to a gene: 5. CDR3 sequence reads: CASSLGVRGPFF. CDR3 bases: TGTGCCAGCAGCTTAGGCGTCAGGGGGCCGTTCTTC.

This clonotype was counted between two and nine times. This chain joins TRBV5-1 and TRBJ2-3; D is perhaps TRBD1 (6 bases). The CDR3 length is 15 residues. V was pared by 2 bases and J by 2 bases, with 12 bases between. The germline V gene has CDR1 SGHRS and CDR2 YFSETQ. CDR3 sequence: CASSLTGSPTDTQYF. As DNA, the CDR3 is TGCGCCAGCAGCTTAACAGGGTCACCCACAGATACGCAGTATTTT.

This clonotype has ten or more counts. The V and J genes are TRBV5-4 and TRBJ1-1; tentatively, D is TRBD1 (5 bases). Trimming removed 4 bases at V and 4 bases at J, with 11 bases between. The CDR3 is 13 residues long. CDR1 and CDR2 (germline): SGHNT, YYREEE (reference sequence). The CDR3 DNA is TGTGCCAGCAGCCCGACAGTCCTCACTGAAGCTTTCTTT. Its translation: CASSPTVLTEAFF.

This clonotype has just a few counts. The V call is TRBV6-5, the J call TRBJ1-2; the match to TRBD1 covers 9 bases. Germline CDR1 and CDR2: MNHEY and SVGAGI. There are 13 residues in the CDR3. Losses at the gene ends were 6 bases for V and 5 bases for J; bases not matched to a gene: 4. The CDR3 sequence: CASRPGTGYGYTF. CDR3 coding DNA: TGTGCCAGCAGACCCGGGACAGGGTATGGCTACACCTTC.